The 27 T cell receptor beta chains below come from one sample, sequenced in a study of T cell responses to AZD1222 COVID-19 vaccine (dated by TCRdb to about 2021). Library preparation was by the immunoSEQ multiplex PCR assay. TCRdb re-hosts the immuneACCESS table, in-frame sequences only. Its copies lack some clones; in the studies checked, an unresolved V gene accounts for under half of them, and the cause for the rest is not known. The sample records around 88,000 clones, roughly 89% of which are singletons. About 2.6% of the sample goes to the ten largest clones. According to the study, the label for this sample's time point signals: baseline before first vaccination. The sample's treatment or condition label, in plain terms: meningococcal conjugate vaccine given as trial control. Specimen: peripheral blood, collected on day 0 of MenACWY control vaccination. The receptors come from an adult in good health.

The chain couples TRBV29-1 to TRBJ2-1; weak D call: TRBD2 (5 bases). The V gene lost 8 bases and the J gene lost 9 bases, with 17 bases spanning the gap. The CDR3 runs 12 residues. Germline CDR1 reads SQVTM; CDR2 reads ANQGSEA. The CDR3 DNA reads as TGCAGCCCGGCGACGGGATATGGTGAGCAGTTCTTC. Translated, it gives CSPATGYGEQFF.

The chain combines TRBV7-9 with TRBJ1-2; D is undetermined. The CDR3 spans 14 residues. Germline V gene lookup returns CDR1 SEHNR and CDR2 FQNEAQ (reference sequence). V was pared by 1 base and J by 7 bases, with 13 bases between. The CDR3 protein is CASSLEEVLGGYTF. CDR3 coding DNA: TGTGCCAGCAGCTTAGAGGAGGTCCTGGGTGGCTACACCTTC.

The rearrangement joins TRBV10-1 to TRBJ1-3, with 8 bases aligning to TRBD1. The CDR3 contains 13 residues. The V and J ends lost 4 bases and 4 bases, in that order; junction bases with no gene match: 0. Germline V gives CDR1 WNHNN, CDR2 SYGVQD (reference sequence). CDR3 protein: CASSAGGGNTIYF. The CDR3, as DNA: TGCGCCAGCAGTGCAGGGGGCGGAAACACCATATATTTT.

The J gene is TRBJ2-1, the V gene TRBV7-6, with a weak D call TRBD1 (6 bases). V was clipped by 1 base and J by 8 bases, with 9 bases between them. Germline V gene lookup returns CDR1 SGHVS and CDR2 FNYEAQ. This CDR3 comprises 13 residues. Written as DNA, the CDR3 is TGTGCCAGCAGCTTAGGGGCAGGGGATGAGCAGTTCTTC. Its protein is CASSLGAGDEQFF.

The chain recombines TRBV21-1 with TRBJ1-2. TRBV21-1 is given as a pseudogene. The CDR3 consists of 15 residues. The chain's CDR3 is CASSKLCLPSGNNTF. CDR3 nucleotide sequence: TGTGCCAGCAGCAAACTTTGTCTCCCTTCGGGGAATAACACCTTC.

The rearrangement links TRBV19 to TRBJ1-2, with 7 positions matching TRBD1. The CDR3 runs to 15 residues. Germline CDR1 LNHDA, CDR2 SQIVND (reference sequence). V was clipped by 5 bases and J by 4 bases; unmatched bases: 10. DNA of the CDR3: TGTGCCAGTAGTCCAGGGGACAGCCAGGGCTATGGCTACACCTTC. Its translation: CASSPGDSQGYGYTF.

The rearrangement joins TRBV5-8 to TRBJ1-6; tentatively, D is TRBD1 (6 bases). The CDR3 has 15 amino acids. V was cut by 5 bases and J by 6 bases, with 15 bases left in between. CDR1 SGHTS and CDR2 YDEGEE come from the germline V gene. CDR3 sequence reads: CASRKTGSGNSPLHF. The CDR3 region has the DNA TGTGCCAGCAGGAAGACAGGATCGGGTAATTCACCCCTCCACTTT.

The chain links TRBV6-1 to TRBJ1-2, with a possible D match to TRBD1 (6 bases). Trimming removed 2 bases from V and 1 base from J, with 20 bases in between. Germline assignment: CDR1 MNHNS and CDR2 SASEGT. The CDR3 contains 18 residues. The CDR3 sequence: CASSELRRTVQFNYGYTF. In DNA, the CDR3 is TGTGCCAGCAGTGAACTACGAAGGACAGTCCAATTTAACTATGGCTACACCTTC.

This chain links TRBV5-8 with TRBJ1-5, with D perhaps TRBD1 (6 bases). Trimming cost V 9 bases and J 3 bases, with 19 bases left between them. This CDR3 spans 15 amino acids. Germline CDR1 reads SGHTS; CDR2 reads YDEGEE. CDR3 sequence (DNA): TGTGCCACCCACAGGGACCCCTTTGTCAATCAGCCCCAGCATTTT. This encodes CATHRDPFVNQPQHF. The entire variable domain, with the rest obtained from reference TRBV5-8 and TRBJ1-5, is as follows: EAGVTQSPTHLIKTRGQQATLRCSPISGHTSVYWYQQALGLGLQFLLWYDEGEERNRGNFPPRFSGRQFPNYSSELNVNALELEDSALYLCATHRDPFVNQPQHFGDGTRLSIL.

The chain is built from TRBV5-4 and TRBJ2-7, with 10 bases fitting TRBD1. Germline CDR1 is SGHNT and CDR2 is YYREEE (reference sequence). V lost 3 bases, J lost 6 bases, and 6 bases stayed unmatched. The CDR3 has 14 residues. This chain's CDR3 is CASSSGTGVGEQYF. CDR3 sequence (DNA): TGTGCCAGCAGCTCCGGGACAGGGGTGGGCGAGCAGTACTTC.

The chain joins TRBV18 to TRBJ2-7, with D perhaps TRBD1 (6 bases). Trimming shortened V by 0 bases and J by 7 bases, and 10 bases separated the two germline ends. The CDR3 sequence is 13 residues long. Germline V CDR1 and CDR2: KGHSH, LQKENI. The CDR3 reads CASSPPTGREQYF. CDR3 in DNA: TGTGCCAGCTCACCACCTACAGGGAGAGAGCAGTACTTC.

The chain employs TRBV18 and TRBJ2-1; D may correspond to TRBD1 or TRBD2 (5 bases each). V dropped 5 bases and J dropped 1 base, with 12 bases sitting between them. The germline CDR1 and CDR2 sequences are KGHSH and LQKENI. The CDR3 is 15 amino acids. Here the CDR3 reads CASSEGPSSYNEQFF. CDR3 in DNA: TGTGCCAGCTCAGAGGGACCTTCGTCCTACAATGAGCAGTTCTTC.

The CDR3 loop reads CASSYTRGAHEQFF. CDR3 bases: TGTGCCAGCAGTTACACCCGGGGGGCCCATGAGCAGTTCTTC. This chain uses TRBV6-2 or TRBV6-3 with TRBJ2-1; possible D gene TRBD2, 7 bases. The germline gives CDR1 MNHEY, CDR2 SVGEGT. V lost 2 bases and J lost 8, with 13 bases in between. The CDR3 length is 14 residues.

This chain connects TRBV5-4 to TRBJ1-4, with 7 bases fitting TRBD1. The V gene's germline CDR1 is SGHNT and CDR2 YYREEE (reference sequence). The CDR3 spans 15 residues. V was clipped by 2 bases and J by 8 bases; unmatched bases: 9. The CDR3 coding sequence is TGTGCCAGCAGCTTCGGAGGGGCAGGGGGGGAAAAACTGTTTTTT. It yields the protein CASSFGGAGGEKLFF.

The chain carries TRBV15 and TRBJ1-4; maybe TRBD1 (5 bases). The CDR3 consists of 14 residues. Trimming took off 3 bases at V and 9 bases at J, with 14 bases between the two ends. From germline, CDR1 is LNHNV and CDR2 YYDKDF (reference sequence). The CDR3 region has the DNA TGTGCCACCAGCAGCCGGGACGGGAAGCAAAAACTGTTTTTT. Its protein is CATSSRDGKQKLFF.

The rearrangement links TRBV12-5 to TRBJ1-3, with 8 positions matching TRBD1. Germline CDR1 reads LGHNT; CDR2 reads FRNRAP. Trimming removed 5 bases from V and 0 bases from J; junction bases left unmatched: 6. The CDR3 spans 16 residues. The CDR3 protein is CASGTRDRSSGNTIYF. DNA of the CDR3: TGTGCTAGTGGTACCCGGGACAGGTCCTCTGGAAACACCATATATTTT.

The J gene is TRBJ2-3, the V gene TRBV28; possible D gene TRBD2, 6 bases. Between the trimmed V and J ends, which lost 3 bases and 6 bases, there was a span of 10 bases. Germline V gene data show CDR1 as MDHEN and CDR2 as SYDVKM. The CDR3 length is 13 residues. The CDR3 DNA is TGTGCCAGCAGTTTGGGGGGAGCGGATACGCAGTATTTT. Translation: CASSLGGADTQYF.

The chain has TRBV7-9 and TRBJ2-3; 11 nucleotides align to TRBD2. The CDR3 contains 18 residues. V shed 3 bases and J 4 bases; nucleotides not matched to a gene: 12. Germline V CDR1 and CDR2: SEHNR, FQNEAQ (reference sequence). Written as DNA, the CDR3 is TGTGCCAGCAGCTTCTTAGCGGGGGGGCCAATCTTTTCAGATACGCAGTATTTT. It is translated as CASSFLAGGPIFSDTQYF.

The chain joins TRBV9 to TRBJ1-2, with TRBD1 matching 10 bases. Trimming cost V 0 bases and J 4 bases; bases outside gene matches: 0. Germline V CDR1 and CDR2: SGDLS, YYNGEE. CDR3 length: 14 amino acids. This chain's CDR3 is CASSVGTGGYGYTF. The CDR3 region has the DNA TGTGCCAGCAGCGTAGGGACAGGGGGCTATGGCTACACCTTC.

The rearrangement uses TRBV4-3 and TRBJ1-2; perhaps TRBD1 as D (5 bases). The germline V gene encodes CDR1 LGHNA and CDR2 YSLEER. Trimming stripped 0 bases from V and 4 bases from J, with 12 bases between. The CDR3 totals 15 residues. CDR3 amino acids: CASSQEWGDRYGYTF. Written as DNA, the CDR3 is TGCGCCAGCAGCCAAGAATGGGGGGACCGCTATGGCTACACCTTC.

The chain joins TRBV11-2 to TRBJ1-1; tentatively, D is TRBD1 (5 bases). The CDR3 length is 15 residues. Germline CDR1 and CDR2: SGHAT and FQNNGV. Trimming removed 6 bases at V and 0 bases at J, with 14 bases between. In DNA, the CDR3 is TGTGCCAGCAGTGACAGTCATCTCGTGAACACTGAAGCTTTCTTT. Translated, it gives CASSDSHLVNTEAFF.

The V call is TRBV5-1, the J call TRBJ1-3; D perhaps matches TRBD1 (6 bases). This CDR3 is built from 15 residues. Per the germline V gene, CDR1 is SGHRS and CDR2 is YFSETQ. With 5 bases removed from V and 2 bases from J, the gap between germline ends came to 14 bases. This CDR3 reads CASSELGTTGNTIYF. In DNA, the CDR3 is TGCGCCAGCAGTGAGCTTGGGACAACTGGAAACACCATATATTTT. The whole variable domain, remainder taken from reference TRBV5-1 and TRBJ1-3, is KAGVTQTPRYLIKTRGQQVTLSCSPISGHRSVSWYQQTPGQGLQFLFEYFSETQRNKGNFPGRFSGRQFSNSRSEMNVSTLELGDSALYLCASSELGTTGNTIYFGEGSWLTVV.

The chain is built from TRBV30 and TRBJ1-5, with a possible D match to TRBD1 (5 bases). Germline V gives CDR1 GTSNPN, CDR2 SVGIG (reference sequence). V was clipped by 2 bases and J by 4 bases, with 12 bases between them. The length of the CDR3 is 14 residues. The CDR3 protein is CAWSLEQANQPQHF. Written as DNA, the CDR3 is TGTGCCTGGAGTTTGGAACAGGCTAATCAGCCCCAGCATTTT.

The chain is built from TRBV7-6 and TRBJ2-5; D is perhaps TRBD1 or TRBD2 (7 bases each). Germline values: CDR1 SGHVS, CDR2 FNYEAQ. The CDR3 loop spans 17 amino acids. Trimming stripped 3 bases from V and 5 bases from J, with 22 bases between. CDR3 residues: CASSFRGPSQGGETQYF. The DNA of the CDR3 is TGTGCCAGCAGCTTTCGGGGCCCATCCCAGGGGGGGGAGACCCAGTACTTC.

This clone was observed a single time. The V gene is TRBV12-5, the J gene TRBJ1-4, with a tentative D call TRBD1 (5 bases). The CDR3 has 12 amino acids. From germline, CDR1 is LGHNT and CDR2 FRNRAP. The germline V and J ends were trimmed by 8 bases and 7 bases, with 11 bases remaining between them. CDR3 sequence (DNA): TGTGCTAGTCGGGGGGTGGGTGAAAAACTGTTTTTT. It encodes CASRGVGEKLFF.

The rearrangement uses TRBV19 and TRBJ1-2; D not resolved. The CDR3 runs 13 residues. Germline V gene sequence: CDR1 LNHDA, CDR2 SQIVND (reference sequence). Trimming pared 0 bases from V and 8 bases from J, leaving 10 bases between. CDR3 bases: TGTGCCAGTAGTATAGAATACGCGGCGGGCTACACCTTC. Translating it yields CASSIEYAAGYTF.

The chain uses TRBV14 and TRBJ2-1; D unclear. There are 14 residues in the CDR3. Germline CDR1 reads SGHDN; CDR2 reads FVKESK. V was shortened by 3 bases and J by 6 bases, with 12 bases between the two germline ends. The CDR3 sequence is CASSQFQHGNEQFF. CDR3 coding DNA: TGTGCCAGCAGCCAGTTTCAGCACGGCAATGAGCAGTTCTTC.